This TCR beta chain was identified in a study of vaccination effects on CD4 cells after COVID-19 (dated by TCRdb to 2022 to 2024). Some background on the complete study: Participants received two doses of either the BNT162b2 or the mRNA-1273 mRNA SARS-CoV-2 vaccine. In both COVID-19 convalescent patients and infection-naive vaccine recipients, the study compared SARS-CoV-2 spike-specific CD4+ TCR repertoires from before mRNA vaccination with those from after it. Altogether, some 10 COVID-19 convalescent patients and a few SARS-CoV-2-naive healthy vaccine recipients made up the full study. Cultures from other donors in the study were sequenced using the Oncomine TCR Beta short-read assay on an Illumina iSeq 100.

To identify antigen-specific CD4+ T cell clonotypes by their expansion, the ViraFEST assay first stimulated PBMC with viral peptide pools and then applied TCR sequencing. After around 11 days of culture, CD4+ T cells were isolated with the EasySep CD4+ T cell isolation kit. The absence of prior SARS-CoV-2 infection in healthy vaccine recipients was confirmed by negative nucleocapsid antibodies before and after vaccination. Each well held some 1.9 million PBMC cultured in IMDM containing around 5% human AB serum, roughly 10 IU/ml IL-2 and gentamicin, along with around 11 ug/ml peptides. Half of the culture medium was replaced with fresh IL-2-containing medium on days 3 and 7. Unless noted otherwise, every peptide stimulation condition was cultured in triplicate wells. PBMC were separated from whole blood using Ficoll-Paque Plus gradient centrifugation and were then either cryopreserved at -140C or used fresh. The overlapping peptide pools covered the spike proteins of SARS-CoV-2 as well as those of the common cold coronaviruses HCoV-NL63, HCoV-OC43 and HCoV-229E. Genomic DNA was extracted from cultured CD4+ T cells with the QIAamp micro DNA kit.

With respect to this clone: Its antigen target is currently unknown. It has no much larger one-base neighbor in the sample; base qualities were not kept.

For CDR1 and CDR2, the germline V gene lists KGHSH and LQKENI. Its CDR3 holds 15 amino acids, cysteine through phenylalanine. Only the CDR3 portion is preserved as DNA: 45 bases, with reading frame beginning at the first base. V and J lose 3 bases and 4 bases, and a span of 15 bases separates them. The library was built by means of the immunoSEQ multiplex PCR assay. DNA from the CD4+ T cells that had been cultured and isolated underwent TCR beta CDR3 sequencing. Concerning the study's data processing: Non-productive TCR sequences were discarded, and reads were trimmed to the CDR3 region, with only CDR3s of 7 or more amino acids retained. Antigen-specific clonotypes were identified with the MANAFEST web app by comparing expansion in peptide wells against reference cultures. To be called positive, a clone needed expansion at FDR<0.05 compared with the reference and with all other wells, an odds ratio greater than 5, and a frequency greater than 0.1% in two replicate wells. A clonotype was called cross-reactive if it was significantly expanded both in SARS-CoV-2 spike wells and in at least one common cold coronavirus spike condition. CDR3 similarity was assessed by Levenshtein distance with the stringdist R package, and unrooted trees were built with ape in R 3.6.1. TCRdb took over this immuneACCESS table, retaining in-frame rearrangements with V and J assigned. Such tables are incomplete; in checked studies, under half of the missing clones stem from an unresolved V gene, and the remainder is unexplained. V, J and clone size are those of that table, while D and trimming were read from the DNA. The table for this sample lists about 73,000 clones; about four fifths of them were counted only once. Clones ranked in the top ten supply roughly 2.9% of the sample.

General conclusions and limits of the study: In healthy vaccine recipients, vaccine-induced clones were almost all SARS-CoV-2 mono-reactive, with only 1 of 255 cross-reactive with common cold coronaviruses. Limitations of the study were the small number of convalescent patients and the absence of early post-infection timepoints. Clones induced by infection and clones induced by vaccination both contracted markedly at late timepoints after vaccination, which fits with T cell responses waning over time.

This chain joins TRBV18 to TRBJ1-1; the D segment could be TRBD1, given 5 matching bases. The sample consisted of CD4+ T cells from PBMCs cultured with HCoV-NL63 spike peptides, taken before COVID-19 vaccination. This specimen's cell subset or site label, interpreted: HCoV-NL63 spike overlapping peptide pool stimulation. The receptor was derived from a human donor who received a COVID-19 vaccine. This receptor has the CDR3 CASSPKSLGGTEAFF. The DNA sequence follows: TGTGCCAGCTCACCCAAATCACTCGGGGGCACTGAAGCTTTCTTT.